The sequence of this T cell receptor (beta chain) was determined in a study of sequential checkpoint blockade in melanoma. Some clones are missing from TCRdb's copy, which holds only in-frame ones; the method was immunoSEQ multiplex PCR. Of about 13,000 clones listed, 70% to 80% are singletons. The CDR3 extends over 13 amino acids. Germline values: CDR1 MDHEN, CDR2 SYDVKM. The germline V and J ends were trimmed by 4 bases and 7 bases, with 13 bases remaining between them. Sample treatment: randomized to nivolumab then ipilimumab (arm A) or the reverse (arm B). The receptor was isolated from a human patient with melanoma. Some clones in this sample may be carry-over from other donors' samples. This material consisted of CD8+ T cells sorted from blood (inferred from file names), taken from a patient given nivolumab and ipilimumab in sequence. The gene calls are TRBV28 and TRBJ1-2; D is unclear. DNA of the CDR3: TGTGCCAGCAGTTCCCACTTCCGGTCTGGCTACACCTTC. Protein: CASSSHFRSGYTF.